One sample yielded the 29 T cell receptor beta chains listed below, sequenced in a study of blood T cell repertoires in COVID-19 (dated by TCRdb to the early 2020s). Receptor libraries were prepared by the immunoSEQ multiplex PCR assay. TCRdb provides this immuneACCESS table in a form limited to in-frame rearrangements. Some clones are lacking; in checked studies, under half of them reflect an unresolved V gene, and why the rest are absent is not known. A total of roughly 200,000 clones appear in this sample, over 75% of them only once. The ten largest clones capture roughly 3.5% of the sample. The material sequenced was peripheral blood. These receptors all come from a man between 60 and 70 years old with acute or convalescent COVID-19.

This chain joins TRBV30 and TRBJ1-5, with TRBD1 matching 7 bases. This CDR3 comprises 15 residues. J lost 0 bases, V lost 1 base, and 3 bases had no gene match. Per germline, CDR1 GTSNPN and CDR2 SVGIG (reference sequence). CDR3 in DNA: TGTGCCTGGAGTGGGGGGACAGCTAGCAATCAGCCCCAGCATTTT. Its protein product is CAWSGGTASNQPQHF. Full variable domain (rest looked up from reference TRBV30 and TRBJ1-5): SQTIHQWPATLVQPVGSPLSLECTVEGTSNPNLYWYRQAAGRGLQLLFYSVGIGQISSEVPQNLSASRPQDRQFILSSKKLLLSDSGFYLCAWSGGTASNQPQHFGDGTRLSIL.

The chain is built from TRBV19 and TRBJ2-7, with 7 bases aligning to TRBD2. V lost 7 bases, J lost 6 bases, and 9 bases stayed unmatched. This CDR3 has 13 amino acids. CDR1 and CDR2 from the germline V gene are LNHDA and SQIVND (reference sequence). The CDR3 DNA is TGTGCCAGTAACGGAGGGAGGGCCGGCGAGCAGTACTTC. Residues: CASNGGRAGEQYF.

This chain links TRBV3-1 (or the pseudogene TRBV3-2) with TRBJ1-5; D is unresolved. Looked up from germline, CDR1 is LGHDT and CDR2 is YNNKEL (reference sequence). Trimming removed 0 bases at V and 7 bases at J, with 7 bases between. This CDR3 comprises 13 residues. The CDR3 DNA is TGTGCCAGCAGCCAAGAACGCGGCCAGCCCCAGCATTTT. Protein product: CASSQERGQPQHF.

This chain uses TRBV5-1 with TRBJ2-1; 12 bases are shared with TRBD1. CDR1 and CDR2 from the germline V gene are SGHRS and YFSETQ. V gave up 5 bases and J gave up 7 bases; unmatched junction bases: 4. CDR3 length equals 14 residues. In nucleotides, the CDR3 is TGCGCCAGCAGGGGGACAGGGGGCTCAAATGAGCAGTTCTTC. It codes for CASRGTGGSNEQFF.

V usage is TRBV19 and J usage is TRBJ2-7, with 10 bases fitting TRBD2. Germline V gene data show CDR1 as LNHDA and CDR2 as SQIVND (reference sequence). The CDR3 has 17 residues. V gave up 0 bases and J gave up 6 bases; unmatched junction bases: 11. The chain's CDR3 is CASSIERLAGASGEQYF. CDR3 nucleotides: TGTGCCAGTAGTATAGAGCGTCTAGCGGGAGCCTCCGGCGAGCAGTACTTC.

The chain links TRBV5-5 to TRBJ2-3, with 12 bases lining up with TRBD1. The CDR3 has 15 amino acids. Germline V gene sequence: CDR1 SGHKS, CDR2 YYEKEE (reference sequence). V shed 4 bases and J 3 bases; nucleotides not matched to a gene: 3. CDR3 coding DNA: TGTGCCAGCAGCCCGGGACAGGGGGCGACAGATACGCAGTATTTT. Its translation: CASSPGQGATDTQYF. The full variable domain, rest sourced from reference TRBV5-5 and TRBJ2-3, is DAGVTQSPTHLIKTRGQQVTLRCSPISGHKSVSWYQQVLGQGPQFIFQYYEKEERGRGNFPDRFSARQFPNYSSELNVNALLLGDSALYLCASSPGQGATDTQYFGPGTRLTVL.

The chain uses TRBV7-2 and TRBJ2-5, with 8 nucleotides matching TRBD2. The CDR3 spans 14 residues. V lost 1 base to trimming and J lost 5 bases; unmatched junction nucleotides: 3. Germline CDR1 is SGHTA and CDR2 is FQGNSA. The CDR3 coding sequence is TGTGCCAGCAGCTTAGAACTAGCGGTTGAGACCCAGTACTTC. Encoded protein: CASSLELAVETQYF. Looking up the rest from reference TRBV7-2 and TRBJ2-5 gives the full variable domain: GAGVSQSPSNKVTEKGKDVELRCDPISGHTALYWYRQSLGQGLEFLIYFQGNSAPDKSGLPSDRFSAERTGGSVSTLTIQRTQQEDSAVYLCASSLELAVETQYFGPGTRLLVL.

CDR3 sequence: CATSDASYTQYF. For the CDR3, the DNA is TGTGCCACCAGTGATGCTAGTTATACGCAGTATTTT. V usage is TRBV24-1 and J usage is TRBJ2-3; D not resolved. The CDR3 spans 12 residues. The V end lost 3 bases, the J end lost 7 bases, and 7 bases lay between the germline ends. The germline V gene has CDR1 KGHDR and CDR2 SFDVKD.

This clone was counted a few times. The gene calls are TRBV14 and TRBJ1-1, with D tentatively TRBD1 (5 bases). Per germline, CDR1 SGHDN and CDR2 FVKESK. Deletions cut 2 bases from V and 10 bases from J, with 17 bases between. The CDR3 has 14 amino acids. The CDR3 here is CASSQRWGQKLAFF. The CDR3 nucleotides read TGTGCCAGCAGCCAACGGTGGGGCCAGAAACTAGCTTTCTTT.

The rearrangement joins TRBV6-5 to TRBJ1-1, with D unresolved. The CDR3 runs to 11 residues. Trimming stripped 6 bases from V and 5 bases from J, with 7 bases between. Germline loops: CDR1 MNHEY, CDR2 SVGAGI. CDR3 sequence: CASRSGTEAFF. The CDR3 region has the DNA TGTGCCAGCAGGTCGGGGACTGAAGCTTTCTTT.

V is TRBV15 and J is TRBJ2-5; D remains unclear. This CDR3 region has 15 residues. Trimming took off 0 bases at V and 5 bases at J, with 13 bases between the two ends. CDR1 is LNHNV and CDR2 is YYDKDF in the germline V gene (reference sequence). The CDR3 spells CATSRDFSGVETQYF. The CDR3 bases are TGTGCCACCAGCAGAGATTTTTCCGGTGTGGAGACCCAGTACTTC.

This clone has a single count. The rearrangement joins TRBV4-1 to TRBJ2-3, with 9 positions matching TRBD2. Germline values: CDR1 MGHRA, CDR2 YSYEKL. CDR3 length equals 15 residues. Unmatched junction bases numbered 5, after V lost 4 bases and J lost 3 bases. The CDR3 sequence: CASSLSGRATDTQYF. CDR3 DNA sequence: TGCGCCAGCAGCCTTAGCGGGAGAGCAACAGATACGCAGTATTTT.

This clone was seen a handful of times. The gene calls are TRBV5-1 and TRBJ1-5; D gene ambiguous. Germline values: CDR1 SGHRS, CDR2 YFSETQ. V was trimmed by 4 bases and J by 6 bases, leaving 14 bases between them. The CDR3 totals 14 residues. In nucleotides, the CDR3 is TGCGCCAGCAGCCGCGACTGGGGAGGTCAGCCCCAGCATTTT. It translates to CASSRDWGGQPQHF.

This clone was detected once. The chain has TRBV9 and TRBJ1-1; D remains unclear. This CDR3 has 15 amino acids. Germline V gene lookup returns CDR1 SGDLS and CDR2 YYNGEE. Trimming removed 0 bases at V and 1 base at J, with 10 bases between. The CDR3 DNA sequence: TGTGCCAGCAGCGTAGCTCGGTCAGGGAACACTGAAGCTTTCTTT. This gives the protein CASSVARSGNTEAFF.

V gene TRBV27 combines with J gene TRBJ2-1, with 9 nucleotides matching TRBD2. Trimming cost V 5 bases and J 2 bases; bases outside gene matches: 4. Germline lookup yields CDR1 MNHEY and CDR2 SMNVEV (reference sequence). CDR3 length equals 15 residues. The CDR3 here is CASSMTSGPYNEQFF. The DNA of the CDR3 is TGTGCCAGCAGTATGACTAGCGGCCCCTACAATGAGCAGTTCTTC.

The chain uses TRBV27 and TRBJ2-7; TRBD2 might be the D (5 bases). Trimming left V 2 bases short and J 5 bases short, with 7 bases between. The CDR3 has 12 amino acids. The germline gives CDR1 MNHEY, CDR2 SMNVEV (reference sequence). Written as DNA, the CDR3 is TGTGCCAGCAGTTTACGGGGAGACGAGCAGTACTTC. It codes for CASSLRGDEQYF.

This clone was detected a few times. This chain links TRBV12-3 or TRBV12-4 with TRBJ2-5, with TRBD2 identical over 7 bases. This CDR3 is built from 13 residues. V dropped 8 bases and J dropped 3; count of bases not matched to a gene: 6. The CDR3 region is CASGSSGKETQYF. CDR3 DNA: TGTGCCAGCGGGTCTAGCGGAAAAGAGACCCAGTACTTC.

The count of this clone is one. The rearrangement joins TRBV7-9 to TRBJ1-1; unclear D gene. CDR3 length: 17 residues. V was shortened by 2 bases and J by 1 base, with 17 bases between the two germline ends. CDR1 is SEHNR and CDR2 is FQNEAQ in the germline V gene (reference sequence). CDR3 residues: CASSLMPLGGRNTEAFF. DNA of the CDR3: TGTGCCAGCAGCTTAATGCCCTTGGGAGGGCGGAACACTGAAGCTTTCTTT.

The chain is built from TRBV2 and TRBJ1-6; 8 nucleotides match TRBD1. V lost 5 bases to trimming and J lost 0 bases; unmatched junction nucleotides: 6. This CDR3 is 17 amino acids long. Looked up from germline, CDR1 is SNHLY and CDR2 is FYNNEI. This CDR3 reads CASSTDRAGSYNSPLHF. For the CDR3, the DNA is TGTGCCAGCAGTACGGACAGGGCGGGCTCCTATAATTCACCCCTCCACTTT.

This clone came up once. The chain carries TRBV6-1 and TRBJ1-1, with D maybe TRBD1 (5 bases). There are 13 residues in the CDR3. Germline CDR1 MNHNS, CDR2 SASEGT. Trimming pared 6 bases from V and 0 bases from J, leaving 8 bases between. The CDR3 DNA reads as TGTGCCAGCAGGGGGGAGGTGAACACTGAAGCTTTCTTT. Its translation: CASRGEVNTEAFF.

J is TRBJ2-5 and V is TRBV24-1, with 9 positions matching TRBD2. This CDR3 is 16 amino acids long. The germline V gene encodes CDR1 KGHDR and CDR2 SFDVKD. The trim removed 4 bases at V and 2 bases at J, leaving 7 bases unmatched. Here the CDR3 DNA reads TGTGCCACCAGTGAAGGGGGTAGCGGGAGTCAAGAGACCCAGTACTTC. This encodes CATSEGGSGSQETQYF.

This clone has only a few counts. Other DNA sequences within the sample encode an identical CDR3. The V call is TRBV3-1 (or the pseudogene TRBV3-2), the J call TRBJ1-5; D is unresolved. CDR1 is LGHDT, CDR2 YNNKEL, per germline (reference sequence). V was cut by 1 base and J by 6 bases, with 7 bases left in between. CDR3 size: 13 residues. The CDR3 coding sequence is TGTGCCAGCAGCCAAGTCGGGAGTCAGCCCCAGCATTTT. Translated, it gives CASSQVGSQPQHF.

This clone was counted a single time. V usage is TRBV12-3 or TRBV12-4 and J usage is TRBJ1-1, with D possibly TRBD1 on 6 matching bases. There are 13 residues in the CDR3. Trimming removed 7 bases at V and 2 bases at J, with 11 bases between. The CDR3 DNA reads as TGTGCCAGCATACGGACAGCCAACACTGAAGCTTTCTTT. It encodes CASIRTANTEAFF.

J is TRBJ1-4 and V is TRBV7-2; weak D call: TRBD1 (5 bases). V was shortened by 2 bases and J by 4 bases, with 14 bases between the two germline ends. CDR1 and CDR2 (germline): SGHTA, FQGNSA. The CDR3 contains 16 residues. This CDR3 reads CASSLKRGFGNEKLFF. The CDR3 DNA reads TGTGCCAGCAGCTTAAAGCGGGGGTTCGGTAATGAAAAACTGTTTTTT.

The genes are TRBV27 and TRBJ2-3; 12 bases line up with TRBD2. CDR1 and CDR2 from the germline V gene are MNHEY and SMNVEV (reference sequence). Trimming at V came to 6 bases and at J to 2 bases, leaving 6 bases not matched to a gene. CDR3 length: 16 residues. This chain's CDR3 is CASRTSGSAYTDTQYF. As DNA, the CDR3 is TGTGCCAGCAGGACTAGCGGGAGCGCATACACAGATACGCAGTATTTT.

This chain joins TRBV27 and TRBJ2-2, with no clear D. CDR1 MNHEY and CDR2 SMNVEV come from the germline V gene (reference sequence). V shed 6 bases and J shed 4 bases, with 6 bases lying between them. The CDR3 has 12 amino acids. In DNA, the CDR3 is TGTGCCAGCAGCCTTTTCACCGGGGAGCTGTTTTTT. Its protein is CASSLFTGELFF.

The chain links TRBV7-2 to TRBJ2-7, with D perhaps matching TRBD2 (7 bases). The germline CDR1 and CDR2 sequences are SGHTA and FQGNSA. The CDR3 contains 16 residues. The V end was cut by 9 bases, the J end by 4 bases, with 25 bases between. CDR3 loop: CASRKNRGGPSYEQYF. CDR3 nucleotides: TGTGCCAGTAGAAAGAATAGGGGGGGGCCCTCATACGAGCAGTACTTC.

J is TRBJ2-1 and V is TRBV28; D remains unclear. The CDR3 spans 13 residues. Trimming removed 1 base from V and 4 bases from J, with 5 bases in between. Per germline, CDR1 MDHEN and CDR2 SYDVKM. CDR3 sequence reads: CASSLSFYNEQFF. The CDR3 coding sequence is TGTGCCAGCAGTTTATCGTTTTACAATGAGCAGTTCTTC.

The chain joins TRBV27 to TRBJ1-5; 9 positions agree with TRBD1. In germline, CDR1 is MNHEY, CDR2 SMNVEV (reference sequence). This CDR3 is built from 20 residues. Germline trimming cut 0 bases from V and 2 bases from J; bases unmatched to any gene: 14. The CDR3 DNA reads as TGTGCCAGCAGTTTATCTTTCTTGGGGACAGGGCTACCAGGCAATCAGCCCCAGCATTTT. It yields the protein CASSLSFLGTGLPGNQPQHF.